A single sample is the source of the 27 T cell receptor beta chains below, sequenced in a study of blood T cell repertoires in COVID-19. TCRdb's table, derived via immunoSEQ multiplex PCR, lists solely in-frame clones and lacks some. The repertoire holds about 330,000 clones, with 85% to 90% as singletons. Source material: peripheral blood. These receptors all come from a woman in her forties or fifties with active or convalescent COVID-19.

The chain uses TRBV25-1 and TRBJ2-1, with D possibly being TRBD1 (5 bases). Germline CDR1 is MGHDK and CDR2 is SYGVNS. Trimming pared 1 base from V and 5 bases from J, leaving 9 bases between. The CDR3 is 14 amino acids. This CDR3 reads CASSEWGLDNEQFF. The CDR3, as DNA: TGTGCCAGCAGTGAATGGGGCCTGGACAATGAGCAGTTCTTC.

The genes are TRBV5-1 and TRBJ2-3; 11 bases map to TRBD1. Germline CDR1 is SGHRS and CDR2 is YFSETQ. V dropped 4 bases and J dropped 2; count of bases not matched to a gene: 6. The CDR3 consists of 16 residues. CDR3 region: CASSPQGQGVTDTQYF. The CDR3, as DNA: TGCGCCAGCAGCCCGCAGGGACAGGGGGTCACAGATACGCAGTATTTT.

The chain recombines TRBV4-2 with TRBJ1-3, with D perhaps TRBD1 (5 bases). V was clipped by 0 bases and J by 2 bases, with 14 bases between them. Germline values: CDR1 LGHNA, CDR2 YNFKEQ. CDR3 length equals 17 residues. The CDR3 here is CASSQDSQVSPGNTIYF. The CDR3 bases are TGTGCCAGCAGCCAAGATTCACAGGTATCCCCTGGAAACACCATATATTTT.

The chain joins TRBV6-5 to TRBJ1-3; TRBD1 matches 7 bases. V lost 2 bases to trimming and J lost 2 bases; unmatched junction nucleotides: 3. The CDR3 is 15 amino acids. The germline V gene encodes CDR1 MNHEY and CDR2 SVGAGI. This CDR3 is CASSYPGTAGNTIYF. CDR3 nucleotides: TGTGCCAGCAGTTACCCCGGGACAGCTGGAAACACCATATATTTT.

The rearrangement joins TRBV6-5 to TRBJ2-5, with D uncertain. Germline-derived CDR1 and CDR2 are MNHEY and SVGAGI. Deletions cut 6 bases from V and 1 base from J, with 6 bases between. The CDR3 is 12 amino acids. The CDR3 is CASRAGQETQYF. The CDR3 bases are TGTGCCAGCAGAGCAGGCCAAGAGACCCAGTACTTC.

This rearrangement joins TRBV9 to TRBJ2-3; 7 bases match TRBD2. CDR3 length: 16 amino acids. Germline CDR1 and CDR2: SGDLS and YYNGEE. Unmatched junction bases numbered 8, after V lost 4 bases and J lost 0 bases. The DNA of the CDR3 is TGTGCCAGCAGCTACAGCGGGGAACCTAGCACAGATACGCAGTATTTT. This translates into CASSYSGEPSTDTQYF.

The chain employs TRBV6-4 and TRBJ2-1; D perhaps matches TRBD1 (5 bases). Germline V gene data show CDR1 as MRHNA and CDR2 as SNTAGT. The CDR3 is made up of 15 amino acids. Trimming removed 7 bases at V and 9 bases at J, with 22 bases between. The CDR3 spells CASTMGLPKRGEQFF. Here the CDR3 DNA reads TGTGCCAGCACCATGGGTCTACCAAAAAGGGGTGAGCAGTTCTTC.

The V gene is TRBV9, the J gene TRBJ2-1; D unresolved. V was shortened by 10 bases and J by 2 bases, with 16 bases between the two germline ends. CDR1 SGDLS and CDR2 YYNGEE come from the germline V gene. The CDR3 has 14 residues. Written as DNA, the CDR3 is TGTGCCGGCCCCCCACTACGGGCCTACAATGAGCAGTTCTTC. This gives the protein CAGPPLRAYNEQFF.

The chain combines TRBV18 with TRBJ1-5, with D maybe TRBD1 (6 bases). This CDR3 has 15 amino acids. V was pared by 4 bases and J by 7 bases, with 17 bases between. Germline CDR1 KGHSH, CDR2 LQKENI. The CDR3 loop reads CASSRRQDVQQPQHF. The CDR3 DNA is TGTGCCAGCTCACGGAGACAGGACGTTCAACAGCCCCAGCATTTT.

By share, this clone counts as medium-sized. The gene calls are TRBV7-9 and TRBJ1-1; TRBD1 might be the D (6 bases). V lost 5 bases, J lost 5 bases, and 15 bases lay in between. This CDR3 contains 14 residues. CDR1 and CDR2 from the germline V gene are SEHNR and FQNEAQ (reference sequence). The CDR3 here is CASSDSGGWTEAFF. As DNA, the CDR3 is TGTGCCAGCAGCGACAGCGGGGGCTGGACTGAAGCTTTCTTT.

This clone has just one count. The rearrangement links TRBV13 to TRBJ2-1; 14 nucleotides match TRBD2. Germline values: CDR1 PRHDT, CDR2 FYEKMQ (reference sequence). This CDR3 comprises 18 residues. After removal of 5 bases from V and 9 bases from J, the junction contained 15 bases not matched to a gene. The CDR3: CASSTFRLAGGPSSEQFF. The CDR3 DNA is TGTGCCAGCAGCACCTTCCGACTAGCGGGGGGGCCTTCCTCTGAGCAGTTCTTC.

A remark on this clone: The sample contains more than one DNA sequence encoding this CDR3. The V gene is TRBV18, the J gene TRBJ2-1, with 9 positions matching TRBD2. From germline, CDR1 is KGHSH and CDR2 LQKENI. The CDR3 covers 15 residues. The V gene end was trimmed by 0 bases and the J gene end by 4 bases; junction bases not matched to a gene: 1. The CDR3 sequence: CASSPPAGGYNEQFF. The DNA for the CDR3 is TGTGCCAGCTCACCACCGGCGGGAGGGTACAATGAGCAGTTCTTC.

This clone came up a few times. This chain uses TRBV7-3 with TRBJ2-1; possibly TRBD1 for D (6 bases). This CDR3 has 14 residues. The ends were cut back, 2 bases at V and 9 bases at J, with 14 bases in the middle. Germline V gene data show CDR1 as SGHTA and CDR2 as FQGTGA. The CDR3 DNA is TGTGCCAGCAGCTTATCAGGGGCATACGGTGAGCAGTTCTTC. It encodes CASSLSGAYGEQFF.

This chain joins TRBV6-5 and TRBJ1-1, with D hard to call. Trimming removed 5 bases from V and 2 bases from J, with 9 bases in between. This CDR3 comprises 13 residues. Germline CDR1 is MNHEY and CDR2 is SVGAGI. CDR3 protein: CASSIQLNTEAFF. The CDR3 region has the DNA TGTGCCAGCAGTATACAATTAAACACTGAAGCTTTCTTT.

The gene calls are TRBV2 and TRBJ1-2; TRBD1 is a possible D gene (6 bases). Germline assignment: CDR1 SNHLY and CDR2 FYNNEI. V gave up 4 bases and J gave up 4 bases, with 10 bases separating them. This CDR3 region has 13 residues. The CDR3 DNA follows: TGTGCCAGCAGTGTTGGGACACGCTATGGCTACACCTTC. Amino acids: CASSVGTRYGYTF.

The chain is built from TRBV28 and TRBJ1-4, with unresolved D. The ends were cut back, 1 base at V and 8 bases at J, with 11 bases in the middle. The CDR3 consists of 14 residues. Germline-derived CDR1 and CDR2 are MDHEN and SYDVKM. CDR3: CASSLLGDTEKLFF. CDR3 DNA: TGTGCCAGCAGTTTATTGGGAGACACAGAAAAACTGTTTTTT.

This chain joins TRBV5-1 and TRBJ1-5; D is unresolved. Looked up from germline, CDR1 is SGHRS and CDR2 is YFSETQ. V dropped 0 bases and J dropped 1 base, with 8 bases sitting between them. This CDR3 is built from 15 residues. CDR3 in amino acids: CASSLDPGSNQPQHF. The DNA of the CDR3 is TGCGCCAGCAGCTTGGACCCCGGGAGCAATCAGCCCCAGCATTTT.

This chain links TRBV18 with TRBJ1-1; 9 bases are shared with TRBD1. V shed 6 bases, J shed 3 bases, and the junction held 5 bases outside the gene matches. This CDR3 has 14 residues. Germline V gene lookup returns CDR1 KGHSH and CDR2 LQKENI. CDR3 sequence: CASSRRTGDTEAFF. DNA for the CDR3: TGTGCCAGCTCTCGACGGACAGGGGACACTGAAGCTTTCTTT. Looking up the rest from reference TRBV18 and TRBJ1-1 gives the full variable domain: NAGVMQNPRHLVRRRGQEARLRCSPMKGHSHVYWYRQLPEEGLKFMVYLQKENIIDESGMPKERFSAEFPKEGPSILRIQQVVRGDSAAYFCASSRRTGDTEAFFGQGTRLTVV.

The chain employs TRBV29-1 and TRBJ1-6; no clear D gene. This CDR3 spans 13 amino acids. V was cut by 4 bases and J by 5 bases, with 9 bases left in between. Germline CDR1 and CDR2: SQVTM and ANQGSEA. CDR3 protein: CSVGTGDNSPLHF. For the CDR3, the DNA is TGCAGCGTTGGGACTGGGGATAATTCACCCCTCCACTTT.

J is TRBJ1-1 and V is TRBV28; 7 bases align to TRBD1. Germline loops: CDR1 MDHEN, CDR2 SYDVKM. The ends lost 5 bases at V and 0 bases at J; junction bases unmatched: 3. This CDR3 comprises 14 residues. CDR3 loop: CASSRDRVNTEAFF. In DNA form, the CDR3 reads TGTGCCAGCAGTCGAGACAGGGTGAACACTGAAGCTTTCTTT.

The V and J genes are TRBV4-3 and TRBJ1-3; D gene ambiguous. Germline V gives CDR1 LGHNA, CDR2 YSLEER. CDR3 length: 16 residues. The V end was cut by 0 bases, the J end by 4 bases, with 13 bases between. The CDR3 DNA is TGCGCCAGCAGCCAAGATGCCAAAACTTCAGGAAACACCATATATTTT. This translates into CASSQDAKTSGNTIYF.

The gene calls are TRBV28 and TRBJ1-2, with a tentative D call TRBD1 (5 bases). The CDR3 runs to 13 residues. The V end lost 1 base, the J end lost 6 bases, and 9 bases lay between the germline ends. Germline CDR1 MDHEN, CDR2 SYDVKM. DNA for the CDR3: TGTGCCAGCAGTTTATATTGGGGGGATGGCTACACCTTC. This sequence encodes CASSLYWGDGYTF.

The rearrangement links TRBV19 to TRBJ1-2; D is possibly TRBD1 (6 bases). The V and J ends lost 3 bases and 5 bases respectively, with 13 bases between them. CDR1 and CDR2 (germline): LNHDA, SQIVND (reference sequence). The CDR3 sequence is 14 residues long. As DNA, the CDR3 is TGTGCCAGTAGTATTCGGGGGGCGTTGTATGGCTACACCTTC. Translated, it gives CASSIRGALYGYTF.

This chain joins TRBV6-5 and TRBJ2-7; 11 nucleotides match TRBD2. After removal of 7 bases from V and 5 bases from J, the junction contained 4 bases not matched to a gene. There are 13 residues in the CDR3. CDR1 MNHEY and CDR2 SVGAGI come from the germline V gene. The CDR3 DNA sequence: TGTGCCAGCACACTAGCGGGAGTAAACGAGCAGTACTTC. This encodes CASTLAGVNEQYF.

V is TRBV19 and J is TRBJ2-2, with D uncertain. V lost 3 bases, J lost 0 bases, and 11 bases lay in between. The germline V gene encodes CDR1 LNHDA and CDR2 SQIVND (reference sequence). The CDR3 is 16 residues long. Written as DNA, the CDR3 is TGTGCCAGTAGTATGATCGAACAGCCGAACACCGGGGAGCTGTTTTTT. Amino acid sequence: CASSMIEQPNTGELFF.

V gene TRBV6-2 or TRBV6-3 combines with J gene TRBJ2-1; 8 nucleotides line up with TRBD2. The CDR3 is 16 amino acids. The junction had 2 bases not matched to a gene; V was cut back by 0 bases and J by 1 base. Germline V gene lookup returns CDR1 MNHEY and CDR2 SVGEGT. CDR3 sequence: CASSYSKRGSYNEQFF. CDR3 nucleotide sequence: TGTGCCAGCAGTTACTCGAAGCGGGGGTCCTACAATGAGCAGTTCTTC.

The chain employs TRBV4-1 and TRBJ1-5; D may be TRBD1 (6 bases). V lost 0 bases, J lost 7 bases, and 10 bases lay in between. CDR3 size: 14 residues. From germline, CDR1 is MGHRA and CDR2 YSYEKL. The CDR3 spells CASSQDRGTQPQHF. The CDR3 DNA reads as TGCGCCAGCAGCCAAGATAGGGGGACCCAGCCCCAGCATTTT.